This TCR beta chain emerged from a study of blood T cell repertoires in COVID-19. At the level of the study: Sites across the United States, Italy and Spain contributed samples from acute and convalescent COVID-19.

Under the authors' procedure: Amplification from reference gene primers served as the basis for estimated nucleated cell counts. Assay used: immunoSEQ multiplex PCR; TCRdb lists only in-frame clones, some missing. V and J calls plus clone size are reproduced from that table; the DNA served to infer D and trimming. The sample lists almost 95,000 clones, about 80% occurring once. CDR3 length: 15 residues. Looked up from germline, CDR1 is MNHEY and CDR2 is SVGAGI. The ends were cut back, 0 bases at V and 0 bases at J, with 6 bases in the middle. The receptor comes from a man aged 60 to 69 with acute or convalescent COVID-19. The sample consisted of peripheral blood. The chain joins TRBV6-5 to TRBJ1-5, with D unresolved. The DNA of the CDR3 is TGTGCCAGCAGTTACTCGTCGTATAGCAATCAGCCCCAGCATTTT. Its translation: CASSYSSYSNQPQHF.